A selection of T cell receptor beta chains follows, all from one sample in a study of blood T cell repertoires in COVID-19. The method was immunoSEQ multiplex PCR; TCRdb's version includes in-frame clones alone and lacks a portion of them. This sample carries about 71,000 clones, roughly 90% of them seen once, and the ten largest clones take just under 2%. The sequenced material came from peripheral blood. The receptors were gathered from a man younger than 40 with acute or convalescent COVID-19. Both conserved end residues are part of each CDR3. A D gene is named only where the DNA matches it firmly.

j_gene: TRBJ2-4; d_gene: NA; v_gene: TRBV27; CDR3aa: CASSFQGPKNIQYF; CDR3nt: TGTGCCAGCAGTTTCCAGGGGCCCAAAAACATTCAGTACTTC
j_gene: TRBJ1-6; d_gene: NA; v_gene: TRBV10-3; CDR3aa: CAIRSPNSPLHF; CDR3nt: TGTGCCATCAGAAGCCCCAATTCACCCCTCCACTTT
j_gene: TRBJ2-5; d_gene: TRBD1; v_gene: TRBV27; CDR3aa: CASSDRGPIEETQYF; CDR3nt: TGTGCCAGCAGCGACAGGGGGCCTATTGAAGAGACCCAGTACTTC
j_gene: TRBJ2-3; d_gene: NA; v_gene: TRBV7-9; CDR3aa: CASSLVGADTQYF; CDR3nt: TGTGCCAGCAGCTTAGTGGGAGCAGATACGCAGTATTTT
j_gene: TRBJ1-4; d_gene: NA; v_gene: TRBV6-1; CDR3aa: CASSDRTVNEKLFF; CDR3nt: TGTGCCAGCAGTGATCGGACAGTTAATGAAAAACTGTTTTTT
j_gene: TRBJ1-2; d_gene: NA; v_gene: TRBV12-3/TRBV12-4; CDR3aa: CASSSGSYYGHTF; CDR3nt: TGTGCCAGCAGTTCCGGCAGTTACTATGGCCACACCTTC
j_gene: TRBJ2-3; d_gene: NA; v_gene: TRBV11-2; CDR3aa: CASSLITTDTQYF; CDR3nt: TGTGCCAGCAGCTTAATTACTACAGATACGCAGTATTTT
j_gene: TRBJ1-5; d_gene: NA; v_gene: TRBV15; CDR3aa: CATSRQTDSNQPQHF; CDR3nt: TGTGCCACCAGCAGACAGACAGATAGCAATCAGCCCCAGCATTTT
j_gene: TRBJ2-2; d_gene: NA; v_gene: TRBV11-3; CDR3aa: CASSLSGTGELFF; CDR3nt: TGTGCCAGCAGCTTATCGGGGACCGGGGAGCTGTTTTTT
j_gene: TRBJ1-4; d_gene: TRBD1; v_gene: TRBV7-2; CDR3aa: CASSQTGAGEKLFF; CDR3nt: TGTGCCAGCAGTCAAACAGGGGCCGGCGAAAAACTGTTTTTT
j_gene: TRBJ2-5; d_gene: TRBD2; v_gene: TRBV10-3; CDR3aa: CAIGLAGEPGETQYF; CDR3nt: TGTGCCATCGGTCTAGCGGGGGAACCGGGGGAGACCCAGTACTTC
j_gene: TRBJ1-6; d_gene: NA; v_gene: TRBV5-6; CDR3aa: CASSINRPSDSPLHF; CDR3nt: TGTGCCAGCAGCATAAACAGGCCCTCGGATTCACCCCTCCACTTT
j_gene: TRBJ1-2; d_gene: NA; v_gene: TRBV18; CDR3aa: CASSPRTGNYGYTF; CDR3nt: TGTGCCAGCTCACCTCGAACAGGGAACTATGGCTACACCTTC
j_gene: TRBJ2-3; d_gene: TRBD1; v_gene: TRBV30; CDR3aa: CAWTLLRDSDRDTQYF; CDR3nt: TGTGCCTGGACCCTACTCCGGGACAGCGACAGGGATACGCAGTATTTT